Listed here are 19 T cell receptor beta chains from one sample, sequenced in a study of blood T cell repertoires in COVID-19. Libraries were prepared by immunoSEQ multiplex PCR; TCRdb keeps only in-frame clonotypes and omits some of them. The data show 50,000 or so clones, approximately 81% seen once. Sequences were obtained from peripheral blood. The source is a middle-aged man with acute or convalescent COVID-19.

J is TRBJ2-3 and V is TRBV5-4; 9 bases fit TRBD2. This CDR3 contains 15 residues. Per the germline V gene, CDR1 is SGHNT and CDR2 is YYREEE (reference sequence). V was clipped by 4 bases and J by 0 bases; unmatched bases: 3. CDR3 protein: CASSTGLASTDTQYF. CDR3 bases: TGTGCCAGCAGCACAGGACTAGCGAGCACAGATACGCAGTATTTT.

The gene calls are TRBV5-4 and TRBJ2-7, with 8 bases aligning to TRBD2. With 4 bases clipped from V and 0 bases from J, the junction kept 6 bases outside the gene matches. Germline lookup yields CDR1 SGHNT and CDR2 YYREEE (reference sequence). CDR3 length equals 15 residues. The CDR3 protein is CASSSIGLASYEQYF. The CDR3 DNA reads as TGTGCCAGCAGCAGCATCGGACTAGCCTCCTACGAGCAGTACTTC.

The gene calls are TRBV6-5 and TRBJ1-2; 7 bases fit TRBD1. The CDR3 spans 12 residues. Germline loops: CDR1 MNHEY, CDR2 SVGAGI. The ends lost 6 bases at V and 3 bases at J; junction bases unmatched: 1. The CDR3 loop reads CASSTGDYGYTF. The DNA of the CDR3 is TGTGCCAGCAGCACAGGGGACTATGGCTACACCTTC.

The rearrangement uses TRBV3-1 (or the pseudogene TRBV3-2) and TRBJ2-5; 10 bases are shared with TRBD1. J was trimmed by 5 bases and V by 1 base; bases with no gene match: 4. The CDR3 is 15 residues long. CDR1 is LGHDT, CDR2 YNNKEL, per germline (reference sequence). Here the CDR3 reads CASSQVRQGAETQYF. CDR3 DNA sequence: TGTGCCAGCAGCCAAGTGAGACAGGGGGCCGAGACCCAGTACTTC.

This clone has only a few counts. This chain's CDR3 is CATSAIYRGTGYTF. As DNA, the CDR3 is TGTGCCACCAGTGCGATTTATAGGGGTACCGGCTACACCTTC. The chain carries TRBV24-1 and TRBJ1-2; weak D call: TRBD1 (5 bases). Germline V gene sequence: CDR1 KGHDR, CDR2 SFDVKD. The CDR3 covers 14 residues. The ends were cut back, 5 bases at V and 8 bases at J, with 17 bases in the middle.

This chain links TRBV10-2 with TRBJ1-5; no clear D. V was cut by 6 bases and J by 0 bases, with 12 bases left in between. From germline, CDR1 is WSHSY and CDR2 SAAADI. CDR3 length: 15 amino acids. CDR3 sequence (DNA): TGCGCCAGCAGCATACTCATCAATAGCAATCAGCCCCAGCATTTT. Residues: CASSILINSNQPQHF.

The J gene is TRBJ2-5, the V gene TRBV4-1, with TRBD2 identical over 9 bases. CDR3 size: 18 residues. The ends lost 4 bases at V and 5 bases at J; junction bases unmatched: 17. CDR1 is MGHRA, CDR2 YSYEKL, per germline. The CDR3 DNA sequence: TGCGCCAGCAGCCCACTAAAAAGCGGGGGGCCCATCCAGGAGACCCAGTACTTC. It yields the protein CASSPLKSGGPIQETQYF.

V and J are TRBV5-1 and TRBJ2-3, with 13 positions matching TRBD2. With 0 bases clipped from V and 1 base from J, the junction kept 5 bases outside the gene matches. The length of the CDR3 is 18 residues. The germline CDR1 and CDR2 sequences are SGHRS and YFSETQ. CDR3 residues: CASSLGTSGRVGTDTQYF. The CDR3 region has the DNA TGCGCCAGCAGCTTGGGGACTAGCGGGAGAGTAGGCACAGATACGCAGTATTTT. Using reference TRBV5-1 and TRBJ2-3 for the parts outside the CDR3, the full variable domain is KAGVTQTPRYLIKTRGQQVTLSCSPISGHRSVSWYQQTPGQGLQFLFEYFSETQRNKGNFPGRFSGRQFSNSRSEMNVSTLELGDSALYLCASSLGTSGRVGTDTQYFGPGTRLTVL.

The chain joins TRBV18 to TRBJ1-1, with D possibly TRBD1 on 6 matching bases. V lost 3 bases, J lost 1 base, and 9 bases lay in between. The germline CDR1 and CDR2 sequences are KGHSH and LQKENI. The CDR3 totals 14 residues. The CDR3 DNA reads TGTGCCAGCTCACCGGCGACAGGGAACACTGAAGCTTTCTTT. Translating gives CASSPATGNTEAFF.

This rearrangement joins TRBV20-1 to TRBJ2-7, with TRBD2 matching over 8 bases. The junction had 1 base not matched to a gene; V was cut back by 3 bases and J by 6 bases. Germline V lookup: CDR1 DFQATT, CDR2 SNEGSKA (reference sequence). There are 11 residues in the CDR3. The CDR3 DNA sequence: TGCAGTGCTAGCGGGGGGGTCGAGCAGTACTTC. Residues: CSASGGVEQYF.

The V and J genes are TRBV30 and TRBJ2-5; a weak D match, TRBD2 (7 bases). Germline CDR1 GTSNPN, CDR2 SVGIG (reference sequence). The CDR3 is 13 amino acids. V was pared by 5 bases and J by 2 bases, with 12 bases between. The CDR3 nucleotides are TGTGCCTGGGAGGGGGGGGCACAAGAGACCCAGTACTTC. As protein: CAWEGGAQETQYF.

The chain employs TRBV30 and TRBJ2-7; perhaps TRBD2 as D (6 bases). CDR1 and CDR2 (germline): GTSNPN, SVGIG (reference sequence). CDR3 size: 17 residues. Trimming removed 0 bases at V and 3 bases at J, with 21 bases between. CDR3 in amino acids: CAWSVLPGRRSLYEQYF. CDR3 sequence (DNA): TGTGCCTGGAGTGTACTCCCGGGGAGGCGATCACTCTACGAGCAGTACTTC.

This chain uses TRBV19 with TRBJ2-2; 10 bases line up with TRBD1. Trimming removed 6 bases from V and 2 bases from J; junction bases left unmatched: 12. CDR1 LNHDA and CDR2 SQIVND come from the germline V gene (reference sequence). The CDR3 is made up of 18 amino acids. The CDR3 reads CASSPGSGTGDNTGELFF. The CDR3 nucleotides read TGTGCCAGTAGCCCTGGGTCCGGGACAGGGGATAACACCGGGGAGCTGTTTTTT.

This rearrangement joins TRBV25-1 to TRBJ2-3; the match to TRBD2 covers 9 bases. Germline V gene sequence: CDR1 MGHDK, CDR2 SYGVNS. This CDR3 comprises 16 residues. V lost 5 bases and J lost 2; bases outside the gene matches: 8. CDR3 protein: CASSFSSGESTDTQYF. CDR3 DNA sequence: TGTGCCAGCAGTTTTTCTAGCGGGGAGTCCACAGATACGCAGTATTTT.

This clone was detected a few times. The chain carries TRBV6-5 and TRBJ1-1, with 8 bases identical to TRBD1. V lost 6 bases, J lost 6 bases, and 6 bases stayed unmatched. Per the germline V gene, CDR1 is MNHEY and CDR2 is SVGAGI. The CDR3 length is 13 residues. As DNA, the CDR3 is TGTGCCAGCAGCAGGACAGGGCGCGCTGAAGCTTTCTTT. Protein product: CASSRTGRAEAFF.

In DNA form, the CDR3 reads TGTGCCAGCAGTTTCCGACGGACAGGGAAGGGGGGGAATGAAAAACTGTTTTTT. Its translation: CASSFRRTGKGGNEKLFF. The chain employs TRBV27 and TRBJ1-4; TRBD1 aligns across 8 bases. V trimming: 3 bases; J trimming: 5 bases; junction bases outside the gene matches: 14. The CDR3 is 18 amino acids. Germline assignment: CDR1 MNHEY and CDR2 SMNVEV (reference sequence).

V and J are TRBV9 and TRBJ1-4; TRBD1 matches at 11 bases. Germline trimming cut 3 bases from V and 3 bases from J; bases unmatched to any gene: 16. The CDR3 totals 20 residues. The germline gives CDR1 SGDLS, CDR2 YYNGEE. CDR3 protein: CASSGAGTGGLMEANEKLFF. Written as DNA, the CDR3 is TGTGCCAGCAGCGGGGCCGGGACAGGGGGATTAATGGAAGCTAATGAAAAACTGTTTTTT.

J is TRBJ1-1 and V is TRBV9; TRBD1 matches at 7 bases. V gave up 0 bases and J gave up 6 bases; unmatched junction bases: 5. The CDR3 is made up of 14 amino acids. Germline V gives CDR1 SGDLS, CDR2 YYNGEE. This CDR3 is CASSVGQGFSEAFF. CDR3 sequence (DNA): TGTGCCAGCAGCGTAGGACAGGGCTTCTCTGAAGCTTTCTTT.

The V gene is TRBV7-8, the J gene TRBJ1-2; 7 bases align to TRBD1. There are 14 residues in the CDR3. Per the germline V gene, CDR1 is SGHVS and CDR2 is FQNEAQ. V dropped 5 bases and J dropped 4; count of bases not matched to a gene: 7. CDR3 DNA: TGTGCCAGCAGCCAAGGACAGGCCCCCTATGGCTACACCTTC. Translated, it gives CASSQGQAPYGYTF. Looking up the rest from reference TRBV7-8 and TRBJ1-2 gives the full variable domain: GAGVSQSPRYKVAKRGQDVALRCDPISGHVSLFWYQQALGQGPEFLTYFQNEAQLDKSGLPSDRFFAERPEGSVSTLKIQRTQQEDSAVYLCASSQGQAPYGYTFGSGTRLTVV.